Sequencing of this TCR beta chain was carried out in a study of blood T cell repertoires in COVID-19. Study information: PBMCs, B-cell-depleted T cells, or T cells provided the cDNA or gDNA that made up the material.

Sequencing used immunoSEQ multiplex PCR; TCRdb keeps in-frame clones, though not all of them. The sample has fewer than 250,000 clones, 82% seen once. From germline, CDR1 is LNHDA and CDR2 SQIVND (reference sequence). The CDR3 runs 17 residues. V lost 5 bases and J lost 3; bases outside the gene matches: 12. The origin of this receptor is a woman aged 70-85 years with acute or convalescent COVID-19. The chain uses TRBV19 and TRBJ2-1; 8 bases are shared with TRBD2. Material: peripheral blood. CDR3 in amino acids: CASSSKGAGGYYNEQFF. The CDR3, as DNA: TGTGCCAGTAGTTCGAAAGGGGCGGGGGGCTACTACAATGAGCAGTTCTTC.